Following are 25 T cell receptor beta chains from one sample sequenced in a study of blood T cells in healthy people across ages. Primers used in a second PCR of about 7 to 12 cycles were a sample-barcoded 5' primer and a J-beta primer mix. Via MiXCR, TCRdb re-called the 5' RACE reads, giving one row per CDR3 protein. The sample carries fewer than 950,000 distinct CDR3 sequences, about 53% recorded once. Sequenced sample: blood. Every receptor here comes from a man aged 80 or over in good health.

This sequence joins TRBV18 and TRBJ2-7, with 7 bases lining up with TRBD2. CDR3 size: 16 residues. Per germline, CDR1 KGHSH and CDR2 LQKENI. The V segment lost 8 bases and the J segment 7 bases; nucleotides outside the gene matches: 20. CDR3: CASTHLWEGRGNEQYF. CDR3 nucleotide sequence: TGTGCCAGCACCCACCTCTGGGAGGGCAGAGGCAATGAGCAGTACTTC.

Ten or more counts support this clonotype. The chain uses TRBV29-1 and TRBJ2-5; TRBD1 matches 7 bases. The V segment lost 6 bases and the J segment 4 bases; nucleotides outside the gene matches: 8. The CDR3 spans 13 residues. Germline V CDR1 and CDR2: SQVTM, ANQGSEA. CDR3 loop: CSVPTGPRETQYF. The CDR3 bases are TGCAGCGTCCCGACAGGGCCACGAGAGACCCAGTACTTC.

This chain joins TRBV20-1 and TRBJ2-1; 7 positions match TRBD2. CDR1 DFQATT and CDR2 SNEGSKA come from the germline V gene (reference sequence). The CDR3 totals 14 residues. With 3 bases clipped from V and 7 bases from J, the junction kept 9 bases outside the gene matches. CDR3 protein: CSARGGRAENEQFF. The CDR3, as DNA: TGCAGTGCTAGGGGTGGGAGGGCCGAAAATGAGCAGTTCTTC.

The chain links TRBV20-1 to TRBJ2-7; 10 positions agree with TRBD2. Germline V gene data show CDR1 as DFQATT and CDR2 as SNEGSKA (reference sequence). There are 15 residues in the CDR3. Trimming cost V 7 bases and J 7 bases; bases outside gene matches: 16. CDR3 sequence: CSVGLAGVPYNEQYF. The CDR3 DNA follows: TGCAGTGTAGGTCTAGCGGGAGTACCCTACAATGAGCAGTACTTC.

The table lists this clonotype with a count of one. The rearrangement uses TRBV7-3 and TRBJ1-1; no clear D gene. Trimming removed 5 bases from V and 1 base from J, with 11 bases in between. The CDR3 is 14 residues long. CDR1 SGHTA and CDR2 FQGTGA come from the germline V gene. CDR3 protein: CASSPHNRNTEAFF. The CDR3 DNA reads as TGTGCCAGCAGCCCTCACAACCGGAACACTGAAGCTTTCTTT.

The chain is built from TRBV24-1 and TRBJ1-2; tentative D call: TRBD1 (6 bases). CDR1 is KGHDR and CDR2 is SFDVKD in the germline V gene. The germline V and J ends were trimmed by 4 bases and 4 bases, with 15 bases remaining between them. The CDR3 extends over 15 amino acids. CDR3 DNA sequence: TGTGCCACCAGTGAGGGCAGGGGCTCCTCCTATGGCTACACCTTC. Protein product: CATSEGRGSSYGYTF.

The chain joins TRBV4-1 to TRBJ1-2; D unclear. The CDR3 has 14 amino acids. Trimming took 4 bases from V and 7 from J, leaving 16 bases between them. Germline CDR1 is MGHRA and CDR2 is YSYEKL. This CDR3 is CASSPGFLNGGYTF. The CDR3 DNA sequence: TGCGCCAGCAGCCCCGGCTTCCTTAACGGTGGCTACACCTTC.

This rearrangement joins TRBV12-3 or TRBV12-4 to TRBJ2-1, with D maybe TRBD1 (6 bases). Judging by the DNA end, TRBJ2-7 fits better; the J call may be wrong. The CDR3 length is 16 residues. CDR3 sequence reads: CASSLSQGMSYNEQYF. The CDR3 nucleotides read TGTGCCAGCAGTTTAAGCCAGGGGATGTCCTACAATGAGCAGTACTTC.

Only a few counts were recorded for this clonotype. The genes are TRBV10-3 and TRBJ1-2; D is unresolved. Trimming removed 2 bases at V and 8 bases at J, with 18 bases between. The CDR3 is 15 residues long. Germline-derived CDR1 and CDR2 are ENHRY and SYGVKD. The CDR3 nucleotides read TGTGCCATCAGTGAGCCAGATCGACTGTTGGGGGGCTACACCTTC. This encodes CAISEPDRLLGGYTF.

The chain is built from TRBV7-2 and TRBJ2-6, with 8 bases lining up with TRBD2. This CDR3 contains 18 residues. Germline trimming cut 6 bases from V and 0 bases from J; bases unmatched to any gene: 10. Germline CDR1 SGHTA, CDR2 FQGNSA. This CDR3 reads CASSSRGRPNSGANVLTF. The CDR3 bases are TGTGCCAGCAGTTCACGCGGGAGGCCCAACTCTGGGGCCAACGTCCTGACTTTC. The full variable domain, with the rest looked up from reference TRBV7-2 and TRBJ2-6, is GAGVSQSPSNKVTEKGKDVELRCDPISGHTALYWYRQSLGQGLEFLIYFQGNSAPDKSGLPSDRFSAERTGGSVSTLTIQRTQQEDSAVYLCASSSRGRPNSGANVLTFGAGSRLTVL.

The chain uses TRBV4-1 and TRBJ2-5; 12 bases match TRBD2. The J call may be incorrect, as the DNA end agrees better with TRBJ2-7. Germline CDR1 and CDR2: MGHRA and YSYEKL. The CDR3 length is 16 residues. Written as DNA, the CDR3 is TGCGCCAGCAGCCAGCCGGGACTAGCGGGCTCCTACGAGCAGTACTTC. Protein product: CASSQPGLAGSYEQYF.

The chain is built from TRBV5-1 and TRBJ2-7; D call uncertain. The CDR3 covers 14 residues. Deletions cut 4 bases from V and 0 bases from J, with 11 bases between. In germline, CDR1 is SGHRS, CDR2 YFSETQ. The CDR3 loop is CASSGGGNSYEQYF. CDR3 DNA: TGCGCCAGCAGCGGTGGCGGTAACTCCTACGAGCAGTACTTC.

Turning to this clonotype: One end of the junction does not line up with germline, which may come from a read error. The chain uses TRBV6-2 or TRBV6-3 and TRBJ2-5; 10 nucleotides line up with TRBD2. Germline-derived CDR1 and CDR2 are MNHEY and SVGEGT. The CDR3 length is 16 residues. The CDR3 loop is CTSSYASGRAKETQYF. The DNA for the CDR3 is TGTACCAGCAGTTACGCCAGCGGGAGGGCTAAAGAGACCCAGTACTTC.

Concerning this clonotype itself: It may be a read error: a sequence one base away is much more abundant. The V call is TRBV10-3, the J call TRBJ1-1, with TRBD1 identical over 9 bases. The germline gives CDR1 ENHRY, CDR2 SYGVKD. The CDR3 sequence is 15 residues long. As DNA, the CDR3 is TGTACCATCAGTAGCGACGACAGGGGGACCACTGAAGCTTTCTTT. This encodes CTISSDDRGTTEAFF.

The V and J genes are TRBV7-2 and TRBJ1-1; possibly TRBD1 for D (5 bases). Germline assignment: CDR1 SGHTA and CDR2 FQGNSA. CDR3 length: 14 amino acids. With 5 bases removed from V and 4 bases from J, the gap between germline ends came to 14 bases. The CDR3 nucleotides are TGTGCCAGCAGCACGAAGCCAGGGTTCACTGAAGCTTTCTTT. Protein: CASSTKPGFTEAFF.

The genes are TRBV20-1 and TRBJ1-6; the D gene is possibly TRBD1 (6 bases). V lost 5 bases, J lost 7 bases, and 18 bases lay in between. The germline V gene encodes CDR1 DFQATT and CDR2 SNEGSKA (reference sequence). The CDR3 extends over 15 amino acids. In nucleotides, the CDR3 is TGCAGTGCTTCGGAACGCAGGGGTGAGAATTCACCCCTCCACTTT. Translation gives CSASERRGENSPLHF.

V and J are TRBV4-2 and TRBJ2-1; D gene unclear. Trimming took off 1 base at V and 0 bases at J, with 10 bases between the two ends. The germline V gene has CDR1 LGHNA and CDR2 YNFKEQ. The CDR3 contains 16 residues. The CDR3 loop reads CASSQGPAPSYNEQFF. CDR3 sequence (DNA): TGTGCCAGCAGCCAAGGTCCGGCGCCCTCCTACAATGAGCAGTTCTTC.

Ten or more counts support this clonotype. J is TRBJ2-7 and V is TRBV24-1; unclear D gene. The germline V gene has CDR1 KGHDR and CDR2 SFDVKD. CDR3 length: 14 amino acids. V was trimmed by 2 bases and J by 2 bases, leaving 9 bases between them. CDR3 in amino acids: CATSDSAATYEQYF. The CDR3 DNA sequence: TGTGCCACCAGTGATTCTGCGGCGACCTACGAGCAGTACTTC.

The genes are TRBV7-9 and TRBJ2-4; 7 nucleotides agree with TRBD2. The J call may be faulty, since TRBJ2-7 better matches the DNA end. This CDR3 is built from 18 residues. CDR1 and CDR2 from the germline V gene are SEHNR and FQNEAQ (reference sequence). The CDR3 spells CASSLVLGLADGIYEQYF. The CDR3, as DNA: TGTGCCAGCAGCTTAGTATTAGGGCTAGCGGATGGGATCTACGAGCAGTACTTC.

The V call is TRBV20-1, the J call TRBJ2-4, with 11 bases matching TRBD2. The CDR3 runs 14 residues. Germline trimming cut 5 bases from V and 13 bases from J; bases unmatched to any gene: 13. The V gene's germline CDR1 is DFQATT and CDR2 SNEGSKA (reference sequence). The CDR3 loop reads CSARGLAASEEQYF. The CDR3 nucleotides are TGCAGTGCTCGGGGACTAGCGGCTTCAGAAGAGCAGTACTTC.

This sequence joins TRBV9 and TRBJ2-7, with D uncertain. Trimming pared 1 base from V and 0 bases from J, leaving 11 bases between. Looked up from germline, CDR1 is SGDLS and CDR2 is YYNGEE. The CDR3 has 15 amino acids. The CDR3 here is CASSVSPRSSYEQYF. In nucleotides, the CDR3 is TGTGCCAGCAGCGTATCCCCGAGGAGCTCCTACGAGCAGTACTTC.

A word on this clonotype: The junction departs from germline at one end; a sequencing error may be responsible. The chain combines TRBV14 with TRBJ1-1; D gene uncertain. CDR3 length equals 12 residues. CDR1 is SGHDN and CDR2 is FVKESK in the germline V gene. CDR3 residues: CAGSQVNTEAFF. The CDR3 DNA reads TGTGCCGGCAGCCAGGTGAACACTGAAGCTTTCTTT.

The chain combines TRBV4-2 with TRBJ2-1; 8 positions match TRBD2. V shed 4 bases, J shed 3 bases, and the junction held 8 bases outside the gene matches. Germline V gene data show CDR1 as LGHNA and CDR2 as YNFKEQ. This CDR3 has 16 residues. CDR3 DNA sequence: TGTGCCAGCAGCCTAGAAGCGGGAGCGAGCTACAATGAGCAGTTCTTC. Translated: CASSLEAGASYNEQFF.

The rearrangement links TRBV6-6 to TRBJ2-7, with D perhaps matching TRBD1 (5 bases). The CDR3 covers 14 residues. Germline assignment: CDR1 MNHNY and CDR2 SVGAGI (reference sequence). Trimming removed 11 bases from V and 1 base from J, with 18 bases in between. The CDR3 is CAASRGRESYEQYF. In DNA form, the CDR3 reads TGTGCCGCCAGCCGAGGCAGGGAATCCTACGAGCAGTACTTC.

The gene calls are TRBV5-1 and TRBJ2-7; 11 nucleotides align to TRBD2. Germline CDR1 and CDR2: SGHRS and YFSETQ. The V gene end was trimmed by 2 bases and the J gene end by 7 bases; junction bases not matched to a gene: 8. This CDR3 has 15 residues. Here the CDR3 DNA reads TGCGCCAGCAGCTTACTAGCGGGAGTGGGCAATGAGCAGTACTTC. It encodes CASSLLAGVGNEQYF.